These 8 T cell receptor beta chains were all obtained from the same sample, sequenced in a study of human T cells and chemical hapten exposure. TCRdb passed the RACE reads through MiXCR, listing each CDR3 protein once. The repertoire has 75,000 to 95,000 distinct CDR3 sequences, 10% to 15% of them found once; the top ten carry under 4%. The time point denotes: patch test 1, 2 weeks after DPC sensitization. Described treatment: therapeutic diphenylcyclopropenone sensitization with weekly scalp DPC. Sequencing used whole blood, obtained in connection with sensitization to the hapten diphenylcyclopropenone (DPC). The source of these receptors is an older woman with alopecia areata. Some clones in this sample may be carry-over from other donors' samples.

This clonotype has only a few counts. J is TRBJ1-2 and V is TRBV6-1; no definite D call. The CDR3 is 12 residues long. Germline V gene lookup returns CDR1 MNHNS and CDR2 SASEGT. Trimming took 1 base from V and 5 from J, leaving 5 bases between them. The CDR3: CASSEGQYGYTF. In DNA, the CDR3 is TGTGCCAGCAGTGAAGGACAATATGGCTACACCTTC.

The chain has TRBV9 and TRBJ2-3; 7 positions agree with TRBD2. The CDR3 spans 14 residues. Germline V gene lookup returns CDR1 SGDLS and CDR2 YYNGEE. V trimming: 2 bases; J trimming: 2 bases; junction bases outside the gene matches: 2. CDR3 in amino acids: CASSVTSSTDTQYF. The CDR3 DNA follows: TGTGCCAGCAGCGTGACTAGCTCCACAGATACGCAGTATTTT. The entire variable domain, with the rest obtained from reference TRBV9 and TRBJ2-3, is as follows: DSGVTQTPKHLITATGQRVTLRCSPRSGDLSVYWYQQSLDQGLQFLIQYYNGEERAKGNILERFSAQQFPDLHSELNLSSLELGDSALYFCASSVTSSTDTQYFGPGTRLTVL.

This clonotype was observed a few times. The chain uses TRBV5-8 and TRBJ1-1, with D perhaps TRBD1 (5 bases). From germline, CDR1 is SGHTS and CDR2 YDEGEE. The CDR3 runs to 16 residues. Deletions cut 4 bases from V and 6 bases from J, with 22 bases between. For the CDR3, the DNA is TGTGCCAGCAGCGCAGAACGGACATCTAAGATCTCTGAAGCTTTCTTT. Amino acid sequence: CASSAERTSKISEAFF. Together with reference TRBV5-8 and TRBJ1-1, the CDR3 gives the full variable domain: EAGVTQSPTHLIKTRGQQATLRCSPISGHTSVYWYQQALGLGLQFLLWYDEGEERNRGNFPPRFSGRQFPNYSSELNVNALELEDSALYLCASSAERTSKISEAFFGQGTRLTVV.

The chain couples TRBV12-3 or TRBV12-4 to TRBJ2-3, with no clear D. With 3 bases removed from V and 1 base from J, the gap between germline ends came to 11 bases. This CDR3 has 15 residues. CDR3 loop: CASSFSVSGTDTQYF. CDR3 DNA sequence: TGTGCCAGCAGTTTTTCGGTCAGTGGCACAGATACGCAGTATTTT.

The chain has TRBV5-1 and TRBJ2-2, with 8 bases fitting TRBD1. The CDR3 covers 15 residues. The germline V gene has CDR1 SGHRS and CDR2 YFSETQ. The V gene end was trimmed by 6 bases and the J gene end by 1 base; junction bases not matched to a gene: 5. The CDR3 DNA is TGCGCCAGCACCGTTGACAGGGGGAACACCGGGGAGCTGTTTTTT. It is translated as CASTVDRGNTGELFF.

This clonotype has at least ten counts. V gene TRBV27 combines with J gene TRBJ2-1; the match to TRBD1 covers 9 bases. The ends lost 3 bases at V and 5 bases at J; junction bases unmatched: 11. This CDR3 region has 17 residues. Germline V gene data show CDR1 as MNHEY and CDR2 as SMNVEV (reference sequence). DNA of the CDR3: TGTGCCAGCAGTTTGCTTCGACAGGGGGGTACCCACAATGAGCAGTTCTTC. Its translation: CASSLLRQGGTHNEQFF.

This clonotype was observed at least ten times. This chain uses TRBV7-3 with TRBJ2-1; D is possibly TRBD2 (5 bases). CDR3 length: 19 residues. Trimming cost V 2 bases and J 5 bases, with 25 bases left between them. The germline V gene encodes CDR1 SGHTA and CDR2 FQGTGA. CDR3 amino acids: CASSLSGLRSGIGNNEQFF. The CDR3 region has the DNA TGTGCCAGCAGCTTATCGGGCTTACGGAGCGGCATCGGAAACAATGAGCAGTTCTTC.

There are many counts of this clonotype. The chain carries TRBV7-3 and TRBJ2-2; D remains unclear. Germline V gene lookup returns CDR1 SGHTA and CDR2 FQGTGA. V shed 8 bases and J shed 2 bases, with 9 bases lying between them. The CDR3 consists of 13 residues. CDR3 loop: CASGPTNTGELFF. The CDR3 DNA reads as TGTGCCAGCGGTCCGACCAACACCGGGGAGCTGTTTTTT.